One and the same sample provided the 9 T cell receptor beta chains below, sequenced in a study of blood T cell repertoires in COVID-19. Libraries were prepared by immunoSEQ multiplex PCR; TCRdb keeps only in-frame clonotypes and omits some of them. Of around 75,000 clones detected, about 85% appear once; the ten largest clones hold 9.5% to 15%. The specimen sequenced was peripheral blood. These receptors all come from a man aged 50 or older with COVID-19, enrolled during active disease.

This chain connects TRBV5-1 to TRBJ2-7; D is undetermined. Germline CDR1 SGHRS, CDR2 YFSETQ. The CDR3 covers 15 residues. V was trimmed by 0 bases and J by 0 bases, leaving 10 bases between them. CDR3 nucleotide sequence: TGCGCCAGCAGCTTGGGCAGTCACAGCTCCTACGAGCAGTACTTC. It is translated as CASSLGSHSSYEQYF.

V is TRBV27 and J is TRBJ2-2, with 10 bases that match TRBD1. This CDR3 region has 14 residues. Germline V gene lookup returns CDR1 MNHEY and CDR2 SMNVEV (reference sequence). J was trimmed by 4 bases and V by 6 bases; bases with no gene match: 2. DNA for the CDR3: TGTGCCAGCAGCAGGACAGGGGGCACCGGGGAGCTGTTTTTT. As protein: CASSRTGGTGELFF.

The chain recombines TRBV3-1 (or the pseudogene TRBV3-2) with TRBJ2-1; possible D gene TRBD2, 5 bases. Germline CDR1 is LGHDT and CDR2 is YNNKEL (reference sequence). V was clipped by 4 bases and J by 6 bases, with 22 bases between them. This CDR3 is 17 amino acids long. CDR3 loop: CASSPSGNLLGINEQFF. The DNA of the CDR3 is TGTGCCAGCAGCCCATCAGGAAACCTACTAGGGATCAATGAGCAGTTCTTC.

The chain has TRBV2 and TRBJ1-1; D unresolved. Trimming took 6 bases from V and 6 from J, leaving 14 bases between them. The CDR3 spans 13 residues. CDR1 and CDR2 from the germline V gene are SNHLY and FYNNEI. The CDR3 region is CASRYQEFSEAFF. The CDR3 region has the DNA TGTGCCAGCAGATATCAGGAATTTTCTGAAGCTTTCTTT.

The chain links TRBV7-2 to TRBJ1-1; D remains unclear. The CDR3 sequence is 15 residues long. Trimming pared 5 bases from V and 2 bases from J, leaving 15 bases between. Germline CDR1 reads SGHTA; CDR2 reads FQGNSA. The CDR3 loop reads CASSPRAGTNTEAFF. Here the CDR3 DNA reads TGTGCCAGCAGCCCCCGGGCGGGTACTAACACTGAAGCTTTCTTT.

In its sample, this clone is medium-sized. The rearrangement links TRBV6-5 to TRBJ1-6, with D tentatively TRBD1 (6 bases). The CDR3 sequence is 14 residues long. V lost 5 bases and J lost 10, with 15 bases in between. CDR1 is MNHEY and CDR2 is SVGAGI in the germline V gene. The CDR3 is CASSITGFGSPLHF. As DNA, the CDR3 is TGTGCCAGCAGTATTACAGGGTTCGGCTCACCCCTCCACTTT.

About this clone itself: This sample also contains other DNA sequences that code for the same CDR3. The CDR3 DNA reads TGTGCCAGCAGTCTCCAGGGGCAGCCCCAGCATTTT. Amino acid sequence: CASSLQGQPQHF. This chain uses TRBV28 with TRBJ1-5; TRBD1 might be the D (6 bases). The length of the CDR3 is 12 residues. The V gene's germline CDR1 is MDHEN and CDR2 SYDVKM. Deletions cut 5 bases from V and 7 bases from J, with 9 bases between.

V and J are TRBV9 and TRBJ1-1; no reliable D call. Trimming took 4 bases from V and 5 from J, leaving 18 bases between them. Germline V gives CDR1 SGDLS, CDR2 YYNGEE. The CDR3 loop spans 15 amino acids. The CDR3 DNA sequence: TGTGCCAGCAGCTTTTCGGACCGCGGAGGAACTGAAGCTTTCTTT. It translates to CASSFSDRGGTEAFF.

V and J are TRBV23-1 and TRBJ2-3; 9 bases agree with TRBD1. TRBV23-1 is filed as an ORF, its function uncertain. The CDR3 consists of 17 residues. J gave up 0 bases and V 4 bases, and 8 bases lay outside the gene matches. CDR3 DNA sequence: TGCGCCAGCAGTCTCTATGGACAGGGGCCTAGCACAGATACGCAGTATTTT. This codes for CASSLYGQGPSTDTQYF.